The following is a T cell receptor beta chain sequence with its context. The antigen remains undetermined. These data belong to a study of PD-1 blockade in classical Hodgkin lymphoma. General observations from the study: Whatever underlies the repertoire differences (possibly disease activity or prior therapy) remains undefined. As was reported, newly diagnosed patients showed lower baseline TCR diversity than healthy donors did.

This sample's time point: newly diagnosed, previously untreated cHL patient sample. Untreated, newly diagnosed classical Hodgkin lymphoma PBMCs were used for comparison. Germline CDR1 is LNHDA and CDR2 is SQIVND (reference sequence). This CDR3 region has 17 residues. The V end was cut by 4 bases, the J end by 4 bases, with 23 bases between. Produced via immunoSEQ multiplex PCR; TCRdb's table is partial and in-frame only. The repertoire has 70,000 or so clones, 93% of them found once; the top ten carry approximately 2.5%. Sequencing was done on a sample of peripheral blood mononuclear cells (PBMCs). V is TRBV19 and J is TRBJ2-7, with D perhaps being TRBD1 or TRBD2 (6 bases each). This receptor was identified in a human donor with classical Hodgkin lymphoma. CDR3 nucleotide sequence: TGTGCCAGTAGTAGGAGGGGGATGGCTTCGTCAGGTTACGAGCAGTACTTC. Amino acids: CASSRRGMASSGYEQYF.